These 16 T cell receptor beta chains were sequenced from one sample in a study of blood T cell repertoires in COVID-19. The method was immunoSEQ multiplex PCR; TCRdb's version includes in-frame clones alone and lacks a portion of them. The repertoire consists of nearly 110,000 clones, with more than 70% occurring once and the leading ten covering 4.9%. Source material: peripheral blood. Receptor source: a man aged 40-50 years with active or convalescent COVID-19.

The gene calls are TRBV7-3 and TRBJ2-3; TRBD2 matches 7 bases. Germline V gene data show CDR1 as SGHTA and CDR2 as FQGTGA. The J segment lost 2 bases and the V segment lost 0 bases, leaving 8 bases of the junction unmatched. This CDR3 contains 17 residues. This CDR3 reads CASSLTVASGPTDTQYF. The CDR3 nucleotides are TGTGCCAGCAGCTTAACTGTGGCTAGCGGACCCACAGATACGCAGTATTTT.

The gene calls are TRBV4-3 and TRBJ2-5; 8 positions match TRBD1. Germline V gives CDR1 LGHNA, CDR2 YSLEER. V trimming: 1 base; J trimming: 5 bases; junction bases outside the gene matches: 12. The CDR3 extends over 17 amino acids. The CDR3 bases are TGCGCCAGCAGCCAAGTGGTCTATGGACAGGGAGTGGAGACCCAGTACTTC. As protein: CASSQVVYGQGVETQYF.

The rearrangement links TRBV7-2 to TRBJ1-4; 7 bases match TRBD1. The CDR3 covers 13 residues. From germline, CDR1 is SGHTA and CDR2 FQGNSA. J lost 4 bases, V lost 6 bases, and 2 bases had no gene match. CDR3 residues: CASRGQSNEKLFF. The CDR3 coding sequence is TGTGCCAGCAGGGGACAGAGTAATGAAAAACTGTTTTTT.

The CDR3: CASSPRGLYEQFF. In DNA, the CDR3 is TGTGCCAGCAGCCCTCGGGGTCTTTACGAGCAGTTCTTC. The chain employs TRBV9 and TRBJ2-1; possible D gene TRBD2, 5 bases. The CDR3 is 13 residues long. Per the germline V gene, CDR1 is SGDLS and CDR2 is YYNGEE. V lost 4 bases and J lost 10, with 15 bases in between.

The chain carries TRBV6-5 and TRBJ2-7; D might be TRBD2 (6 bases). V was trimmed by 0 bases and J by 2 bases, leaving 14 bases between them. CDR1 is MNHEY, CDR2 SVGAGI, per germline. This CDR3 region has 16 residues. The CDR3 sequence is CASSYSTVGLTYEQYF. The CDR3 DNA reads TGTGCCAGCAGTTACTCTACTGTGGGACTCACCTACGAGCAGTACTTC.

This clone was seen only a few times. The CDR3 reads CASSSASGNAYEQYF. The CDR3 nucleotides are TGTGCCAGCAGTTCCGCTAGCGGGAACGCCTACGAGCAGTACTTC. The chain combines TRBV6-2 or TRBV6-3 with TRBJ2-7, with 9 bases matching TRBD2. Germline-derived CDR1 and CDR2 are MNHEY and SVGEGT. With 4 bases clipped from V and 2 bases from J, the junction kept 6 bases outside the gene matches. The CDR3 runs to 15 residues.

This clone was seen a few times. The chain couples TRBV9 to TRBJ2-7, with TRBD1 matching 10 bases. Germline-derived CDR1 and CDR2 are SGDLS and YYNGEE. CDR3 length: 14 amino acids. V lost 5 bases and J lost 5; bases outside the gene matches: 7. Written as DNA, the CDR3 is TGTGCCAGCAGTCCTGGGACAGGGGACAACGAGCAGTACTTC. This translates into CASSPGTGDNEQYF.

This rearrangement joins TRBV10-3 to TRBJ2-1, with 9 nucleotides matching TRBD1. Germline CDR1 reads ENHRY; CDR2 reads SYGVKD. This CDR3 contains 13 residues. The V segment lost 6 bases and the J segment 7 bases; nucleotides outside the gene matches: 4. The CDR3 protein is CAISYRGPNEQFF. CDR3 DNA sequence: TGTGCCATCAGCTACAGGGGGCCGAATGAGCAGTTCTTC.

The chain joins TRBV3-1 (or the pseudogene TRBV3-2) to TRBJ2-3, with TRBD2 as a possible D gene (5 bases). Germline V gene data show CDR1 as LGHDT and CDR2 as YNNKEL (reference sequence). This CDR3 has 14 residues. V dropped 3 bases and J dropped 5 bases, with 12 bases sitting between them. The CDR3 DNA reads as TGTGCCAGCAGCCAGAGGGCACCCGAAGATACGCAGTATTTT. Residues: CASSQRAPEDTQYF.

The rearrangement uses TRBV28 and TRBJ2-7; tentative D call: TRBD1 (6 bases). Germline V gene data show CDR1 as MDHEN and CDR2 as SYDVKM. Trimming removed 2 bases from V and 3 bases from J, with 8 bases in between. The CDR3 covers 13 residues. The CDR3 loop reads CASSLQDSYEQYF. The CDR3 bases are TGTGCCAGCAGTTTACAGGACAGCTACGAGCAGTACTTC. The whole variable domain, filled in from reference TRBV28 and TRBJ2-7, reads DVKVTQSSRYLVKRTGEKVFLECVQDMDHENMFWYRQDPGLGLRLIYFSYDVKMKEKGDIPEGYSVSREKKERFSLILESASTNQTSMYLCASSLQDSYEQYFGPGTRLTVT.

The V and J genes are TRBV21-1 and TRBJ1-6; the DNA was not compared with TRBD1, the D call given in the table. TRBV21-1 is designated a pseudogene. This CDR3 has 12 amino acids. The CDR3, as DNA: TGTGCCAAGCTACAGGCCCATTCACCCCTCCACTTT. Protein product: CAKLQAHSPLHF.

The V call is TRBV11-2, the J call TRBJ1-5, with D hard to call. The CDR3 sequence is 15 residues long. CDR1 is SGHAT and CDR2 is FQNNGV in the germline V gene. Trimming shortened V by 6 bases and J by 5 bases, and 17 bases separated the two germline ends. CDR3 sequence (DNA): TGTGCCAGCAGTCAAGCCACGGGGTCCTATCAGCCCCAGCATTTT. Its protein is CASSQATGSYQPQHF.

The rearrangement uses TRBV20-1 and TRBJ2-1, with TRBD1 as a possible D gene (7 bases). This CDR3 region has 14 residues. Looked up from germline, CDR1 is DFQATT and CDR2 is SNEGSKA (reference sequence). Trimming removed 3 bases from V and 7 bases from J, with 16 bases in between. The CDR3 spells CSASRQGGLNEQFF. CDR3 in DNA: TGCAGTGCTAGTCGACAGGGAGGTTTGAATGAGCAGTTCTTC.

The gene calls are TRBV18 and TRBJ1-3; TRBD1 might be the D (6 bases). Germline values: CDR1 KGHSH, CDR2 LQKENI. The CDR3 is 16 residues long. The V gene lost 3 bases and the J gene lost 0 bases, with 12 bases spanning the gap. CDR3 in DNA: TGTGCCAGCTCACCGAGTACAGGGCACTCTGGAAACACCATATATTTT. Its translation: CASSPSTGHSGNTIYF.

This chain connects TRBV10-3 to TRBJ1-1; TRBD1 might be the D (5 bases). V lost 11 bases and J lost 5, with 18 bases in between. CDR1 and CDR2 from the germline V gene are ENHRY and SYGVKD. The CDR3 is 13 amino acids. CDR3 protein: CAAESQGWTEAFF. DNA of the CDR3: TGTGCCGCGGAGTCTCAGGGATGGACTGAAGCTTTCTTT.

The chain recombines TRBV6-5 with TRBJ1-1; D is unclear. The CDR3 consists of 11 residues. Germline V gene lookup returns CDR1 MNHEY and CDR2 SVGAGI. Trimming left V 6 bases short and J 1 base short, with 3 bases between. This CDR3 reads CASRQNTEAFF. The CDR3 DNA reads as TGTGCCAGCAGACAGAACACTGAAGCTTTCTTT.